This TCR beta chain was documented in a study of PD-1 blockade in classical Hodgkin lymphoma. Germline CDR1 reads MNHEY; CDR2 reads SVGAGI. The CDR3 is made up of 15 amino acids. Trimming removed 0 bases at V and 4 bases at J, with 11 bases between. Each and every patient relapsed after autologous stem cell transplantation, and patients got differing brentuximab vedotin exposure. Assay used: immunoSEQ multiplex PCR; TCRdb lists only in-frame clones, some missing. The repertoire holds 12,000 to 15,000 clones, with about 83% as singletons. The sequenced sample was peripheral blood mononuclear cells (PBMCs), obtained at baseline. The chain carries TRBV6-5 and TRBJ2-3; D is undetermined. The sequence was obtained from a human donor with classical Hodgkin lymphoma. CDR3 residues: CASSYSGVWADTQYF. In DNA, the CDR3 is TGTGCCAGCAGTTACTCTGGGGTGTGGGCAGATACGCAGTATTTT.